The subject of this entry is one TCR beta chain. The entry originates in a study of blood T cell repertoires in COVID-19. Across about two dozen US areas, participants ranged in age from about 18 to 100 years. The assay was immunoSEQ multiplex PCR, and TCRdb's table has in-frame clones only and misses some. Among approximately 240,000 clones listed, less than 90% were seen once. Sequencing used PBMCs or T cells enriched from blood (not recorded which). The sequence was collected from a woman between 45 and 65 years old in a cohort exposed to, infected with or recovered from COVID-19 (not recorded which).

This chain's CDR3 is CASSFSRTLYEQYF. CDR3 in DNA: TGTGCCAGCAGCTTTTCCAGAACCCTCTACGAGCAGTACTTC. J is TRBJ2-7 and V is TRBV7-2; no firm D call. This CDR3 spans 14 amino acids. Trimming pared 3 bases from V and 3 bases from J, leaving 12 bases between. Per germline, CDR1 SGHTA and CDR2 FQGNSA. The complete variable domain, with remaining parts taken from reference TRBV7-2 and TRBJ2-7, reads GAGVSQSPSNKVTEKGKDVELRCDPISGHTALYWYRQSLGQGLEFLIYFQGNSAPDKSGLPSDRFSAERTGGSVSTLTIQRTQQEDSAVYLCASSFSRTLYEQYFGPGTRLTVT.